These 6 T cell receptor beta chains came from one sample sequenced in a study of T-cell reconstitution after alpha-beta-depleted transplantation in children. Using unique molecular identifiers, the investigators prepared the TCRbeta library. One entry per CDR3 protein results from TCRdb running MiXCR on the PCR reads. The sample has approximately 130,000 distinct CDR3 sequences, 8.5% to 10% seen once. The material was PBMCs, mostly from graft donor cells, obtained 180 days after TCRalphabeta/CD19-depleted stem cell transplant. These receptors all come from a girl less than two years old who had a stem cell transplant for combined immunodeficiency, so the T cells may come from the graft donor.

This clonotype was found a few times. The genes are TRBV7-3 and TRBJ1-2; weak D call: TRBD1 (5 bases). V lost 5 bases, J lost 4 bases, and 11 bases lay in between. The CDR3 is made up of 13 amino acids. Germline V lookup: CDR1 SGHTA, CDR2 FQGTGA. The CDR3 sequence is CASSKGFGYGYTF. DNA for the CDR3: TGTGCCAGCAGCAAGGGGTTCGGCTATGGCTACACCTTC.

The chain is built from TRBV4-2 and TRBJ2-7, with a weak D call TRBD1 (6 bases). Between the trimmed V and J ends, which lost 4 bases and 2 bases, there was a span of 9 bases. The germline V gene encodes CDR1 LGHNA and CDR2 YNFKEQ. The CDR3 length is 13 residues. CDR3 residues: CASSPGTPYEQYF. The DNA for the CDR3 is TGTGCCAGCAGCCCGGGGACACCCTACGAGCAGTACTTC.

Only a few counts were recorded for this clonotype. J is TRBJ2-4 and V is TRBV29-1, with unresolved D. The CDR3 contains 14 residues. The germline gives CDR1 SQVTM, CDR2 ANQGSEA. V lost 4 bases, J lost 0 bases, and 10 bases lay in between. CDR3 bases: TGCAGCGTTGTGGGTCTTTTAGCCAAAAACATTCAGTACTTC. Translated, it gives CSVVGLLAKNIQYF.

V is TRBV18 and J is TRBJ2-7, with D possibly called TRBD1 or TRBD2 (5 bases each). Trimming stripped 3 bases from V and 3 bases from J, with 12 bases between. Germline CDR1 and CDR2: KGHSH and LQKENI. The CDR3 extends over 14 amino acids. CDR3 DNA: TGTGCCAGCTCACCCCGGGACGGATTCTACGAGCAGTACTTC. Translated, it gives CASSPRDGFYEQYF.

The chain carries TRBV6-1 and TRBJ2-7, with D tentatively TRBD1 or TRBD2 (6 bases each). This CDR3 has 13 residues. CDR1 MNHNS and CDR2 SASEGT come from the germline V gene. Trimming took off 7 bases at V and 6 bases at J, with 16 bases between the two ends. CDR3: CASTLGRGLEQYF. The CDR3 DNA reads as TGTGCCAGCACCCTCGGACGGGGGCTCGAGCAGTACTTC.

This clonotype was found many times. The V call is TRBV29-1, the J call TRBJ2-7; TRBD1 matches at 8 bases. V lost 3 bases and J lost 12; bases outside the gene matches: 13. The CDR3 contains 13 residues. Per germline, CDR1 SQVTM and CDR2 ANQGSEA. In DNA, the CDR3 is TGCAGCGTTGACGACAGGGGCGCAAGTAAGCGGTACTTC. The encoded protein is CSVDDRGASKRYF.